These 21 T cell receptor beta chains were sequenced from one sample in a study of blood T cell repertoires in COVID-19. Assay used: immunoSEQ multiplex PCR; TCRdb lists only in-frame clones, some missing. In the table there are 100,000 to 150,000 clones, 88% of which are singletons. Sequenced sample: peripheral blood. These receptors originate from a human donor in a cohort sampled during active COVID-19.

This clone was picked up one time. This chain uses TRBV7-9 with TRBJ2-1; D unresolved. In germline, CDR1 is SEHNR, CDR2 FQNEAQ (reference sequence). CDR3 length: 13 amino acids. Between the trimmed V and J ends, which lost 1 base and 6 bases, there was a span of 7 bases. The CDR3 protein is CASSLGSSNEQFF. In DNA form, the CDR3 reads TGTGCCAGCAGCTTAGGGAGTAGCAATGAGCAGTTCTTC.

V is TRBV28 and J is TRBJ2-2; D possibly corresponds to TRBD2 (5 bases). CDR1 MDHEN and CDR2 SYDVKM come from the germline V gene. The CDR3 runs to 14 residues. V lost 4 bases to trimming and J lost 2 bases, with 8 bases between them. The DNA for the CDR3 is TGTGCCAGCAGTTCTCCGGGAAACACCGGGGAGCTGTTTTTT. As protein: CASSSPGNTGELFF.

The chain carries TRBV29-1 and TRBJ2-1, with TRBD1 matching over 7 bases. Germline CDR1 SQVTM, CDR2 ANQGSEA. CDR3 length equals 14 residues. J lost 2 bases, V lost 3 bases, and 4 bases had no gene match. As DNA, the CDR3 is TGCAGCGTTGATGACGGGACAGCCTACAATGAGCAGTTCTTC. Translated: CSVDDGTAYNEQFF.

V and J are TRBV10-3 and TRBJ1-1; 9 nucleotides align to TRBD1. CDR1 is ENHRY, CDR2 SYGVKD, per germline. V shed 6 bases, J shed 7 bases, and the junction held 9 bases outside the gene matches. The CDR3 is 14 residues long. The CDR3 protein is CAIRSGTGWDEAFF. CDR3 coding DNA: TGTGCCATCAGGTCCGGGACAGGGTGGGATGAAGCTTTCTTT.

This clone occurred once. The chain recombines TRBV15 with TRBJ1-5, with 8 bases lining up with TRBD1. Germline CDR1 reads LNHNV; CDR2 reads YYDKDF (reference sequence). Unmatched junction bases numbered 5, after V lost 1 base and J lost 6 bases. The length of the CDR3 is 15 residues. CDR3 amino acids: CATSRGDRRSQPQHF. Written as DNA, the CDR3 is TGTGCCACCAGCAGAGGGGACAGGAGGTCTCAGCCCCAGCATTTT.

The chain joins TRBV28 to TRBJ2-1; 10 bases fit TRBD2. Germline CDR1 and CDR2: MDHEN and SYDVKM. Germline trimming cut 6 bases from V and 6 bases from J; bases unmatched to any gene: 5. CDR3 length equals 14 residues. In DNA form, the CDR3 reads TGTGCCAGCAGCCTACTAGCGGGGCGCAATGAGCAGTTCTTC. Its translation: CASSLLAGRNEQFF. The complete variable domain, with remaining parts taken from reference TRBV28 and TRBJ2-1, reads DVKVTQSSRYLVKRTGEKVFLECVQDMDHENMFWYRQDPGLGLRLIYFSYDVKMKEKGDIPEGYSVSREKKERFSLILESASTNQTSMYLCASSLLAGRNEQFFGPGTRLTVL.

The chain recombines TRBV24-1 with TRBJ2-2; perhaps TRBD1 as D (5 bases). Germline lookup yields CDR1 KGHDR and CDR2 SFDVKD. This CDR3 contains 16 residues. V was trimmed by 5 bases and J by 0 bases, leaving 12 bases between them. In nucleotides, the CDR3 is TGTGCCACCAGTGCCTCTAGACAGTCGAACACCGGGGAGCTGTTTTTT. It codes for CATSASRQSNTGELFF.

The J gene is TRBJ2-1, the V gene TRBV28; 10 positions agree with TRBD2. Germline assignment: CDR1 MDHEN and CDR2 SYDVKM. This CDR3 is 15 amino acids long. The ends lost 1 base at V and 9 bases at J; junction bases unmatched: 6. CDR3 sequence (DNA): TGTGCCAGCAGTTTATCTACTAGCGGGATGGGTGAGCAGTTCTTC. Translation gives CASSLSTSGMGEQFF.

V and J are TRBV28 and TRBJ1-2; D gene unclear. The CDR3 consists of 12 residues. Trimming removed 2 bases from V and 1 base from J, with 2 bases in between. Germline V gene lookup returns CDR1 MDHEN and CDR2 SYDVKM. In nucleotides, the CDR3 is TGTGCCAGCAGTTTACGTAACTATGGCTACACCTTC. This codes for CASSLRNYGYTF.

The chain combines TRBV3-1 (or the pseudogene TRBV3-2) with TRBJ2-3, with TRBD2 identical over 7 bases. CDR1 LGHDT and CDR2 YNNKEL come from the germline V gene (reference sequence). The V segment lost 4 bases and the J segment 4 bases; nucleotides outside the gene matches: 5. The CDR3 consists of 14 residues. The CDR3 nucleotides read TGTGCCAGCAGCCCAGGGAGGGGCTCAGATACGCAGTATTTT. This codes for CASSPGRGSDTQYF.

The chain joins TRBV2 to TRBJ1-2; 7 nucleotides align to TRBD1. CDR1 is SNHLY, CDR2 FYNNEI, per germline. The CDR3 has 14 amino acids. Germline trimming cut 6 bases from V and 1 base from J; bases unmatched to any gene: 5. The CDR3 loop reads CASSRTGINYGYTF. The DNA of the CDR3 is TGTGCCAGCAGCCGGACAGGAATTAACTATGGCTACACCTTC.

This clone showed up just a few times. This chain joins TRBV5-1 and TRBJ1-2; 8 positions agree with TRBD1. Unmatched junction bases numbered 13, after V lost 4 bases and J lost 8 bases. The germline V gene has CDR1 SGHRS and CDR2 YFSETQ. This CDR3 comprises 15 residues. The CDR3 sequence: CASSDRDRLAEGYTF. CDR3 nucleotide sequence: TGCGCCAGCAGCGATAGGGACAGGCTCGCAGAAGGCTACACCTTC.

V is TRBV27 and J is TRBJ2-5, with D perhaps matching TRBD2 (6 bases). Trimming removed 0 bases from V and 1 base from J, with 6 bases in between. There are 14 residues in the CDR3. Germline CDR1 and CDR2: MNHEY and SMNVEV (reference sequence). The DNA for the CDR3 is TGTGCCAGCAGTTTATCGGGGGGCCAAGAGACCCAGTACTTC. It codes for CASSLSGGQETQYF.

The rearrangement links TRBV24-1 to TRBJ2-1, with D possibly TRBD2 on 6 matching bases. The CDR3 covers 13 residues. Germline values: CDR1 KGHDR, CDR2 SFDVKD. Deletions cut 1 base from V and 9 bases from J, with 9 bases between. This chain's CDR3 is CATSDLGLSEQFF. The CDR3 bases are TGTGCCACCAGTGATTTAGGACTAAGTGAGCAGTTCTTC.

This clone was counted a single time. The gene calls are TRBV23-1 and TRBJ1-6; no clear D. TRBV23-1 is assigned to the ORF class and has an uncertain function. Trimming removed 6 bases at V and 0 bases at J, with 12 bases between. The CDR3 consists of 16 residues. CDR3 sequence: CASRTDRSSYNSPLHF. The DNA for the CDR3 is TGCGCCAGCAGGACCGACCGGAGCTCCTATAATTCACCCCTCCACTTT.

About this clone: Other DNA sequences from this sample encode an identical CDR3 as well. The rearrangement joins TRBV5-1 to TRBJ2-7; D is possibly TRBD1 (6 bases). The V end was cut by 3 bases, the J end by 1 base, with 8 bases between. The CDR3 spans 13 residues. CDR1 and CDR2 from the germline V gene are SGHRS and YFSETQ. CDR3 in amino acids: CASSSDSSYEQYF. In DNA form, the CDR3 reads TGCGCCAGCAGCTCGGACAGTTCCTACGAGCAGTACTTC.

The V call is TRBV7-9, the J call TRBJ2-3; D is possibly TRBD2 (5 bases). V was cut by 3 bases and J by 0 bases, with 7 bases left in between. Germline V gene data show CDR1 as SEHNR and CDR2 as FQNEAQ (reference sequence). This CDR3 has 14 residues. CDR3 DNA: TGTGCCAGCAGCTTCCGGGGAAGCACAGATACGCAGTATTTT. This sequence encodes CASSFRGSTDTQYF.

The chain carries TRBV4-1 and TRBJ2-7, with D maybe TRBD1 (7 bases). V lost 1 base to trimming and J lost 8 bases, with 21 bases between them. This CDR3 spans 16 amino acids. Germline assignment: CDR1 MGHRA and CDR2 YSYEKL. As DNA, the CDR3 is TGCGCCAGCAGCCAAGGTTCGACAGGGAATCGGGAGAAGCAGTACTTC. The encoded protein is CASSQGSTGNREKQYF.

The chain recombines TRBV4-1 with TRBJ2-3; 8 bases align to TRBD2. CDR3 length equals 19 residues. Losses at the gene ends were 3 bases for V and 0 bases for J; bases not matched to a gene: 14. Germline V lookup: CDR1 MGHRA, CDR2 YSYEKL. The CDR3 DNA follows: TGCGCCAGCAGCCAGGCCTTACGGGGGGGGACATCTAGCACAGATACGCAGTATTTT. Translated, it gives CASSQALRGGTSSTDTQYF.

The chain combines TRBV5-4 with TRBJ2-3; D uncertain. CDR3 length: 13 amino acids. V was shortened by 3 bases and J by 6 bases, with 11 bases between the two germline ends. CDR1 is SGHNT, CDR2 YYREEE, per germline (reference sequence). The chain's CDR3 is CASSSPFGDTQYF. The CDR3 DNA reads as TGTGCCAGCAGCTCGCCATTCGGGGATACGCAGTATTTT.

The V call is TRBV10-2, the J call TRBJ2-1; 12 bases fit TRBD2. The CDR3 totals 17 residues. From germline, CDR1 is WSHSY and CDR2 SAAADI. Unmatched junction bases numbered 9, after V lost 4 bases and J lost 5 bases. The CDR3 here is CASSGPLTSGGNNEQFF. In DNA, the CDR3 is TGCGCCAGCAGTGGACCCCTGACTAGCGGGGGAAACAATGAGCAGTTCTTC.